This TCR beta chain appears in the sequencing data of a study of blood T cell repertoires in COVID-19 (TCRdb year 2020). Notes on the research overall: Collaborator samples came from the United States, Italy and Spain and covered acute and convalescent phases of COVID-19. The repertoires were released in a freely available public database meant as a resource for research on the immune response to SARS-CoV-2. Where available, HLA class I and class II types were taken from metadata supplied by the sample provider and were not determined by assay-based typing. Samples were obtained from the ongoing ImmuneRACE study (first 160 participants) and from about 1,300 subjects provided by 6 global collaborators. The dataset comprised deeply sampled blood TCRbeta repertoires from subjects exposed to, actively infected with, or recovered from COVID-19. The material from the prospective study consisted of cDNA or gDNA derived from T cells, B-cell-depleted T cells, or PBMCs. A de-identified subject ID, COVID-19 status, age in years and sex were almost always included in the sample metadata. General conclusions and limits of the study: The amount of clinical and demographic metadata varied by source and participant and was provided uncurated.

The germline V end is reduced by 6 bases and the J end by 10 bases; junction bases left unmatched: 11. From cysteine to phenylalanine, the CDR3 is 14 amino acids long. CDR3 DNA is the only sequence kept; it has 42 bases, read in frame from the first base. As encoded in the germline V gene (reference sequence), CDR1 is MNHEY while CDR2 is SMNVEV. A remark on this clone: Its antigen is unknown. Nothing much larger sits one base from this clone, and base qualities are not available.

TCRbeta CDR3 regions were amplified from genomic DNA by means of the immunoSEQ Assay, a bias-controlled multiplex PCR. As for how the authors treated the data: The number of nucleated cells in each sample was estimated from the amplification of reference gene primers within the assay. To quantify the absolute abundance of each unique TCRbeta CDR3 rearrangement, sequence reads were collapsed and filtered. For each sample, productive Simpson clonality was calculated as the square root of Simpson's diversity index across productive rearrangements. Held by TCRdb, this immuneACCESS table contains in-frame sequences only and omits some clones. Under half of the omission traces to an unresolved V gene where checked; the cause of the rest is unknown. V, J and clone size are those of that table, while D and trimming were read from the DNA. The sample contains about 170,000 clones, just under 90% of them found a single time. Approximately 4% of the sample belongs to the ten largest clones.

Whole blood was collected in K2EDTA tubes by collaborating institutions according to the institutions' own protocols. Collaborator samples were shipped for TCRbeta analysis as frozen whole blood, isolated PBMCs, or DNA extracted from either sample type. What was sequenced was peripheral blood. The chain is made from TRBV27 and TRBJ2-3, with 9 junctional bases fitting TRBD2. The receptor was isolated from a man between 18 and 35 years old with active or convalescent COVID-19. CDR3 sequence: CASRRAGGHRAQYF. The sequence in DNA is TGTGCCAGCAGACGAGCGGGGGGCCATCGGGCGCAGTATTTT.